One T cell receptor beta chain is described in this entry. No antigen is known for it. No much larger clone is present one base from it, and per-base qualities are unavailable. The data were obtained in a study of blood T cell repertoires in COVID-19 (dated by TCRdb to 2020 to 2021). Regarding the research as a whole: Collaborator samples came from the United States, Italy and Spain and covered acute and convalescent phases of COVID-19. The material from the prospective study consisted of cDNA or gDNA derived from T cells, B-cell-depleted T cells, or PBMCs. The dataset comprised deeply sampled blood TCRbeta repertoires from subjects exposed to, actively infected with, or recovered from COVID-19. The repertoires were released in a freely available public database meant as a resource for research on the immune response to SARS-CoV-2. The samples were drawn from two sources: the first 160 participants of the ongoing ImmuneRACE study, and 950 to 1,500 subjects contributed by 6 global collaborators. Sample metadata almost always included a de-identified subject ID, COVID-19 status, age in years and sex. Where available, HLA class I and class II types were obtained from metadata supplied by the sample provider rather than from assay-based typing.

TCRbeta CDR3 regions were amplified from genomic DNA by means of the immunoSEQ Assay, a bias-controlled multiplex PCR. Processing in the source paper ran as follows. The number of nucleated cells in each sample was estimated from the amplification of reference gene primers within the assay. Sequence reads were collapsed and filtered to measure the absolute abundance of every unique TCRbeta CDR3 rearrangement. For each sample, productive Simpson clonality was calculated as the square root of Simpson's diversity index across productive rearrangements. This immuneACCESS table, as held by TCRdb, lists in-frame sequences with V and J called but not all clones. Of the missing ones, under half trace to an unresolved V gene in checked studies; the others have no known cause. The V and J calls and clone size are taken from that table; D and trimming were inferred from the DNA. For this sample there are roughly 260,000 clones; roughly 90% appear just once. The top ten clones comprise 2.6% of the sample.

Overall results and qualifications from the work: The quantity of clinical and demographic metadata differed by source and by participant and was supplied without curation.

In the prospective study, participants were about 18 to 90 years old, resided in 20 to 30 geographic areas of the United States, and were enrolled through a virtual design. Cohort assignment in the prospective study relied on participant-reported clinical history from a screening survey and a study questionnaire. In the prospective study, whole blood, serum and a nasopharyngeal or oropharyngeal swab were collected from each participant by mobile phlebotomists. Additional blood draws and questionnaires over a 2-month period could optionally be provided by prospective study participants. Prospective study blood samples were shipped either frozen or at room temperature before DNA extraction. Sequences were obtained from PBMCs or T cells enriched from blood (not recorded which). The clonotype originates from a woman in her twenties or thirties with acute COVID-19.

The bases read TGTGCCAGCAGTTTTCGAATGGCTGGTGGGGCGAGAAACACCGGGGAGCTGTTTTTT. The translation is CASSFRMAGGARNTGELFF. Recombination joined TRBV27 with TRBJ2-2, and possibly TRBD1, on 5 matching bases. Taken from cysteine to phenylalanine, the CDR3 has 19 residues. Only CDR3 DNA remains: 57 bases, in frame from the first base. The junction shows trimming of 3 bases on V and 2 bases on J, plus 22 bases between the germline ends. According to the germline V gene (reference sequence), CDR1 reads MNHEY and CDR2 reads SMNVEV.